Described below is a single T cell receptor beta chain sequence and its context. Germline CDR1 reads LGHDT; CDR2 reads YNNKEL (reference sequence). The CDR3 is made up of 17 amino acids. With 1 base clipped from V and 6 bases from J, the junction kept 8 bases outside the gene matches. TCRdb re-analysed the RT-PCR reads in MiXCR, keeping a single row per CDR3 protein. The data hold 650,000 to 800,000 distinct CDR3 sequences, with approximately 15% observed a single time. Specimen: memory CD4+ T cells from blood. The chain is built from TRBV3-1 and TRBJ2-1; the match to TRBD2 covers 11 bases. The origin of this receptor is a female donor in good health, serving as a healthy control. The CDR3 bases are TGTGCCAGCAGCCAAGCTAGTAGCGGGAGGGCCGCCAATGAGCAGTTCTTC. Amino acid sequence: CASSQASSGRAANEQFF.